Listed below are T cell receptor beta chains from one sample, sequenced in a study of Ad26.COV2.S vaccination and SARS-CoV-2 variants. Assay used: immunoSEQ multiplex PCR; TCRdb lists only in-frame clones, some missing. The repertoire holds about 280,000 clones, with around 87% as singletons. The starting material was peripheral blood, obtained in a trial of Ad26.COV2.S vaccine versus placebo. These receptors all stem from a person between 18 and 65 years old who received the Ad26.COV2.S COVID-19 vaccine or a placebo. Both conserved end residues are part of each CDR3. D genes are given only for firm matches. Clone size, where shown, is once, few, many, or a class for clones that have expanded.

cdr3_aa	cdr3_nt	d_call	clone_size	v_call	j_call
CASRGDRHYGYTF	TGTGCCAGCAGAGGGGACAGACACTATGGCTACACCTTC	TRBD1	NA	TRBV7-9	TRBJ1-2
CASSVDRDRLTGELFF	TGTGCCAGCAGTGTAGACCGGGACAGACTAACCGGGGAGCTGTTTTTT	TRBD1	NA	TRBV6-1	TRBJ2-2
CASSRRSGGYTF	TGTGCCAGCAGCCGACGGTCCGGTGGCTACACCTTC	NA	NA	TRBV7-9	TRBJ1-2
CASSQERDPLQTNTEAFF	TGCGCCAGCAGCCAAGAACGGGACCCCCTACAGACGAACACTGAAGCTTTCTTT	NA	NA	TRBV4-3	TRBJ1-1
CASSLGTGGYTF	TGTGCCAGCAGTTTGGGGACAGGAGGCTACACCTTC	TRBD1	NA	TRBV12-3/TRBV12-4	TRBJ1-2
CASSPVRPSRETQYF	TGCGCCAGCAGCCCCGTTCGGCCCTCCCGGGAGACCCAGTACTTC	NA	NA	TRBV5-1	TRBJ2-5
CATSRGTDGETQYF	TGTGCCACCAGCAGAGGGACTGACGGAGAGACCCAGTACTTC	NA	NA	TRBV15	TRBJ2-5
CASRLAGGAEQFF	TGTGCCAGTAGACTAGCGGGAGGCGCCGAGCAGTTCTTC	TRBD2	NA	TRBV19	TRBJ2-1
CAWSVEGAGNTEAFF	TGTGCCTGGAGTGTTGAGGGGGCGGGGAACACTGAAGCTTTCTTT	TRBD1	NA	TRBV30	TRBJ1-1
CASSPPTSFPEAFF	TGCGCCAGCAGCCCCCCCACAAGTTTCCCTGAAGCTTTCTTT	NA	NA	TRBV5-1	TRBJ1-1
CASRQGQGLNTEAFF	TGTGCCAGCAGACAAGGACAGGGGTTGAACACTGAAGCTTTCTTT	TRBD1	NA	TRBV6-5	TRBJ1-1
CASSDSGIAEAFF	TGTGCCAGCAGTGACTCAGGGATCGCTGAAGCTTTCTTT	NA	NA	TRBV2	TRBJ1-1
CASSYSVGLRSSPLHF	TGTGCCAGCAGTTACTCGGTGGGGTTAAGGAGTTCACCCCTCCACTTT	NA	NA	TRBV6-5	TRBJ1-6
CASSLAGFSSTDTQYF	TGCGCCAGCAGCTTGGCCGGGTTTTCGAGCACAGATACGCAGTATTTT	NA	NA	TRBV5-1	TRBJ2-3
CASSPPARNTEAFF	TGTGCCAGCAGCCCCCCCGCGCGGAACACTGAAGCTTTCTTT	NA	NA	TRBV7-9	TRBJ1-1
CASSLRVQETQYF	TGTGCCAGCAGCTTGAGGGTACAAGAGACCCAGTACTTC	NA	once	TRBV7-2	TRBJ2-5
CASSQIRESLEKLFF	TGTGCCAGCAGTCAAATCAGGGAGTCCCTTGAAAAACTGTTTTTT	NA	NA	TRBV6-6	TRBJ1-4
CASSFPPGRSGANVLTF	TGTGCCAGCAGTTTCCCACCCGGGCGCTCTGGGGCCAACGTCCTGACTTTC	NA	once	TRBV28	TRBJ2-6
CASRDDNYGYTF	TGTGCCAGCCGGGACGATAACTATGGCTACACCTTC	NA	NA	TRBV2	TRBJ1-2
CATSRVESSYEQYF	TGTGCCACCAGCAGAGTCGAGAGCTCCTACGAGCAGTACTTC	NA	NA	TRBV15	TRBJ2-7
CASSQPGQGNNEQFF	TGTGCCAGCAGCCAACCGGGACAGGGAAACAATGAGCAGTTCTTC	TRBD1	NA	TRBV5-8	TRBJ2-1
CASSGGGTGELFF	TGTGCCAGTAGTGGGGGAGGCACCGGGGAGCTGTTTTTT	NA	NA	TRBV19	TRBJ2-2
CASSGPRYEQYF	TGTGCCAGCAGCGGGCCGAGGTACGAGCAGTACTTC	NA	NA	TRBV12-3/TRBV12-4	TRBJ2-7
CASSQNTEAFF	TGTGCCAGCAGTCAAAACACTGAAGCTTTCTTT	NA	once	TRBV3-1/TRBV3-2	TRBJ1-1
CASSREEALFGYTF	TGTGCCAGTAGTAGAGAGGAGGCCCTATTTGGCTACACCTTC	NA	NA	TRBV19	TRBJ1-2
CATRGGTEAFF	TGTGCCACCAGGGGGGGCACTGAAGCTTTCTTT	NA	NA	TRBV24-1	TRBJ1-1
CASTHDRGPSPLHF	TGTGCCAGCACCCACGACAGGGGTCCTTCACCCCTCCACTTT	TRBD1	once	TRBV7-2	TRBJ1-6
CASSEQAYEQYF	TGTGCCAGCAGTGAACAGGCCTACGAGCAGTACTTC	NA	few	TRBV2	TRBJ2-7
CASSLEAGSDTQYF	TGCGCCAGCAGCTTGGAAGCGGGGTCAGATACGCAGTATTTT	TRBD2	NA	TRBV5-1	TRBJ2-3
CASSLAKSGHYEQYF	TGTGCCAGCAGCTTGGCCAAATCAGGGCACTACGAGCAGTACTTC	NA	NA	TRBV5-4	TRBJ2-7
CASSLNRQSYGYTF	TGTGCCAGCAGCTTAAACAGGCAGAGCTATGGCTACACCTTC	NA	NA	TRBV11-2	TRBJ1-2
CASSHRTGGNTEAFF	TGTGCCAGCAGCCACCGGACAGGAGGGAACACTGAAGCTTTCTTT	TRBD1	NA	TRBV3-1/TRBV3-2	TRBJ1-1
CASSQSSNQPQHF	TGCGCCAGCAGCCAATCTTCCAATCAGCCCCAGCATTTT	NA	NA	TRBV4-3	TRBJ1-5
CASRSGPSYEQYF	TGTGCCAGCAGGTCCGGGCCATCCTACGAGCAGTACTTC	NA	NA	TRBV6-5	TRBJ2-7